These T cell receptor beta chains were read from a single sample in a study of shared T cell receptors in the human thymus. TCRdb keeps only in-frame clones here, not all; method: immunoSEQ multiplex PCR. The repertoire holds about 380,000 clones, with 95% as singletons. Sequenced sample: thymocytes. These receptor sequences come from a human donor. Each CDR3 is given with its conserved first and last residue. The D gene is left open where the match is weak. Clone size is stated in some rows and not others, as once, few, many or a class when expanded.

>.|TRBV11-3|.|12|TRBJ1-2
CASSLEARGYTF
TGTGCCAGCAGCTTAGAGGCTCGTGGCTACACCTTC
>.|TRBV7-2|.|19|TRBJ2-7
CASSLEGLLLSKRSYEQYF
TGTGCCAGCAGCTTAGAGGGACTGTTACTGTCCAAAAGGTCCTACGAGCAGTACTTC
>.|TRBV2|.|14|TRBJ2-4
CASSVRARWDIQYF
TGTGCCAGCAGTGTGAGAGCTCGTTGGGACATTCAGTACTTC
>.|TRBV4-1|TRBD2|18|TRBJ2-7
CASSQEPPAGRPIYEQYF
TGCGCCAGCAGCCAAGAGCCCCCAGCCGGGAGGCCAATCTACGAGCAGTACTTC
>.|TRBV6-8|TRBD2|14|TRBJ2-5
CASSLAGVEETQYF
TGTGCCAGCAGTTTAGCGGGAGTGGAGGAGACCCAGTACTTC
>.|TRBV6-1|.|19|TRBJ2-6
CASSDTSARNRSGANVLTF
TGTGCCAGCAGTGATACTTCGGCGAGAAATCGAAGTGGGGCCAACGTCCTGACTTTC
>.|TRBV5-5|.|17|TRBJ2-3
CASSSRRSAGLADTQYF
TGTGCCAGCAGCTCCCGTAGGTCGGCGGGCCTGGCAGATACGCAGTATTTT
>few|TRBV28|TRBD1|16|TRBJ1-5
CASSLFGTGEYQPQHF
TGTGCCAGCAGTCTCTTCGGGACAGGGGAATACCAGCCCCAGCATTTT
>.|TRBV5-4|TRBD1|13|TRBJ2-7
CASSSRDRAEQYF
TGTGCCAGCAGCTCCCGGGACAGGGCCGAGCAGTACTTC
>.|TRBV28|TRBD1|17|TRBJ2-6
CASSFLDRGNGANVLTF
TGTGCCAGCAGTTTTCTGGACAGGGGTAATGGGGCCAACGTCCTGACTTTC
>.|TRBV15|TRBD2|20|TRBJ2-2
CATSRDSHRGLAGDTGELFF
TGTGCCACCAGCAGAGATAGCCACCGGGGACTAGCGGGAGACACCGGGGAGCTGTTTTTT
>.|TRBV5-6|.|15|TRBJ1-2
CASSLVRDANYGYTF
TGTGCCAGCAGCTTGGTAAGGGACGCCAACTATGGCTACACCTTC
>.|TRBV5-1|TRBD2|14|TRBJ2-3
CASNPSGNTDTQYF
TGCGCCAGCAATCCTAGCGGCAACACAGATACGCAGTATTTT
>.|TRBV25-1|.|14|TRBJ1-3
CASTDDTSGNTIYF
TGTGCCAGCACCGATGACACGTCTGGAAACACCATATATTTT
>.|TRBV29-1|TRBD2|14|TRBJ2-5
CSIPRGAPQETQYF
TGCAGCATCCCGCGGGGGGCCCCACAAGAGACCCAGTACTTC
>.|TRBV10-3|.|14|TRBJ2-2
CAISQGASTGELFF
TGTGCCATCAGCCAAGGGGCCTCTACCGGGGAGCTGTTTTTT
>.|TRBV6-6|.|9|TRBJ1-5
CASSYPCYF
TGTGCCAGCAGTTACCCCTGTTATTTT
>.|TRBV4-2|.|13|TRBJ1-2
CASSQGGDSGYTF
TGTGCCAGCAGCCAAGGAGGGGATAGTGGCTACACCTTC
>.|TRBV9|TRBD1|15|TRBJ2-1
CASSPDRTGRNEQFF
TGTGCCAGCAGCCCGGACCGGACAGGGAGGAATGAGCAGTTCTTC
>.|TRBV27|.|15|TRBJ1-2
CASSPRQGSIYGYTF
TGTGCCAGCAGCCCAAGGCAGGGGAGCATATATGGCTACACCTTC
>.|TRBV10-1|.|15|TRBJ2-1
CASSEGRSSYNEQFF
TGCGCCAGCAGTGAAGGCCGGAGCTCCTACAATGAGCAGTTCTTC
>.|TRBV7-2|.|18|TRBJ1-3
CASSLDPPGIGSGNTIYF
TGTGCCAGCAGCTTAGATCCTCCAGGGATCGGTTCTGGAAACACCATATATTTT
>.|TRBV7-6|.|15|TRBJ1-1
CASSPTGEMNTEAFF
TGTGCCAGCAGCCCGACGGGGGAAATGAACACTGAAGCTTTCTTT
>.|TRBV5-1|.|13|TRBJ1-3
CASSLAGGNTIYF
TGCGCCAGCAGCTTGGCCGGGGGAAACACCATATATTTT
>.|TRBV6-1|.|13|TRBJ1-5
CASPGGPNQPQHF
TGTGCCAGCCCGGGCGGTCCTAATCAGCCCCAGCATTTT
>.|TRBV7-9|.|15|TRBJ1-4
CASSLAGFTNEKLFF
TGTGCCAGCAGCTTAGCGGGGTTTACTAATGAAAAACTGTTTTTT
>.|TRBV27|.|14|TRBJ2-7
CASSLWAGTYEQYF
TGTGCCAGCAGTTTATGGGCGGGAACCTACGAGCAGTACTTC
>.|TRBV28|.|18|TRBJ2-3
CASSLTYSEEPRTDTQYF
TGTGCCAGCAGTTTAACGTACAGTGAGGAGCCTCGCACAGATACGCAGTATTTT
>.|TRBV14|.|17|TRBJ2-6
CASSQDVGRAGANVLTF
TGTGCCAGCAGCCAAGATGTAGGCAGGGCTGGGGCCAACGTCCTGACTTTC
>.|TRBV12-5|TRBD2|18|TRBJ2-2
CASGHPRTSGRGGGELFF
TGTGCTAGTGGTCACCCCCGGACTAGCGGGAGAGGGGGCGGGGAGCTGTTTTTT
>.|TRBV5-1|TRBD1|15|TRBJ2-1
CASSDRDRGSGEQFF
TGCGCCAGCAGCGATCGGGACAGGGGATCGGGGGAGCAGTTCTTC
>.|TRBV28|.|21|TRBJ1-2
CASSLCFPMKGQGTHNYGYTF
TGTGCCAGCAGTTTATGCTTCCCCATGAAAGGGCAGGGGACGCACAACTATGGCTACACCTTC
>.|TRBV7-8|TRBD2|19|TRBJ2-2
CASSSLDGSGRTNTGELFF
TGTGCCAGCAGCTCTCTCGACGGTAGCGGGAGGACGAACACCGGGGAGCTGTTTTTT
>.|TRBV7-7|.|18|TRBJ2-1
CASSLGWLGKGSYNEQFF
TGTGCCAGCAGCTTAGGTTGGTTGGGGAAGGGGTCCTACAATGAGCAGTTCTTC
>.|TRBV18|.|15|TRBJ2-7
CASSPLFQARDEQYF
TGTGCCAGCTCACCACTGTTTCAGGCCCGGGACGAGCAGTACTTC
>.|TRBV27|.|17|TRBJ2-6
CASSLLRRAAGANVLTF
TGTGCCAGCAGTTTATTACGGAGGGCCGCTGGGGCCAACGTCCTGACTTTC
>.|TRBV4-3|.|16|TRBJ2-7
CASSQEKRAGGYEQYF
TGCGCCAGCAGCCAAGAAAAGCGGGCAGGGGGTTACGAGCAGTACTTC
>.|TRBV2|.|13|TRBJ2-3
CASRRRETDTQYF
TGTGCCAGCAGGAGGCGAGAGACAGATACGCAGTATTTT
>.|TRBV18|.|14|TRBJ2-1
CASSPGQPYNEQFF
TGTGCCAGCTCCCCCGGCCAGCCCTACAATGAGCAGTTCTTC
>.|TRBV28|TRBD2|14|TRBJ2-7
CASSNGREGYEQYF
TGTGCCAGCAGTAATGGGAGGGAAGGGTACGAGCAGTACTTC
>.|TRBV7-2|TRBD1|18|TRBJ1-1
CASSPRDSKSPPNTEAFF
TGTGCCAGCAGCCCCCGGGACAGCAAGAGCCCGCCGAACACTGAAGCTTTCTTT
>once|TRBV28|TRBD1|14|TRBJ1-2
CASTTLTGEGGYTF
TGTGCCAGCACTACCCTAACAGGGGAGGGGGGCTACACCTTC
>.|TRBV4-3|TRBD2|16|TRBJ2-3
CASSQVTSGGTDTQYF
TGCGCCAGCAGCCAAGTGACTAGCGGGGGCACAGATACGCAGTATTTT
>.|TRBV11-2|.|12|TRBJ2-3
CASSFERDTQYF
TGTGCCAGCAGCTTCGAGAGGGATACGCAGTATTTT